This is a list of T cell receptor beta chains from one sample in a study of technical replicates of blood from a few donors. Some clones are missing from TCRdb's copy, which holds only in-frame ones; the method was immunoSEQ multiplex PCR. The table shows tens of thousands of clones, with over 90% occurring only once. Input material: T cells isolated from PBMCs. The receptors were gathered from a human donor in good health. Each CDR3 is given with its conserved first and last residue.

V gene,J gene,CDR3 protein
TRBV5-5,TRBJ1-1,CASSYDRVTEAFF
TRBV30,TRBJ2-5,CAWSGRGSQETQYF
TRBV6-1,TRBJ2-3,CASVTGDTDTQYF
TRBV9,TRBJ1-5,CASSATGEIQPQHF
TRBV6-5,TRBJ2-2,CASSRTVTGELFF
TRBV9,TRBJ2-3,CASTRDGFTDTQYF
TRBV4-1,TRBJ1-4,CASSQTWTGGNEKLFF
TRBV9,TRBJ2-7,CASSAGGEQYF
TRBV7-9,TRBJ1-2,CASSLLGRDYGYTF
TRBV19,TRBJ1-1,CASSIGQGMNTEAFF
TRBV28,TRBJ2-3,CASSSTELTIQDPDTQYF
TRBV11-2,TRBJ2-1,CASSFGVLGGEQFF
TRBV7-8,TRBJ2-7,CASSGTGTSGRSYEQYF
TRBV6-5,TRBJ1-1,CASSYATSGNTEAFF
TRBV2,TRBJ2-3,CASSGTSSTDTQYF
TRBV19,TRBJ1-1,CASSLYTEAFF
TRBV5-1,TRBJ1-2,CASSLNRVGYTF
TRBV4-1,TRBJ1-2,CASSQVLTPRGGYTF
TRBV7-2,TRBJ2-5,CASSFRLASYGETQYF
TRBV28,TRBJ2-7,CASSAPPGLGVSYEQYF
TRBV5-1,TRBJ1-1,CASSLERDTEAFF
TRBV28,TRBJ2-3,CASREQGAQSDTQYF
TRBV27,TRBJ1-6,CASRDNLNSPLHF
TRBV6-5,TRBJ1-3,CASSVGTASGNTIYF
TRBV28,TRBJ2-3,CASRGTSGLSDTQYF
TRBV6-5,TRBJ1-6,CASSYSGEDSPLHF
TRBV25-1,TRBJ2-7,CASSETGTARSYEQYF
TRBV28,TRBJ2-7,CASSLMRLAGTERHSYEQYF
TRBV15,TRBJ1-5,CATDGGLGNQPQHF